The 5 T cell receptor beta chains given below trace back to one sample, sequenced in a study of T-cell memory formation after mild COVID-19. TCRdb itself ran the 5' RACE reads through MiXCR, one entry per CDR3 protein. The data show 540,000 or so distinct CDR3 sequences, with approximately 20% seen just once and around 12% held by the top ten. The sequenced sample consisted of PBMCs or a T cell subset sorted from them (not recorded which). These receptor sequences come from an adult woman who had mild COVID-19 (a few samples of this study predate the infection). Cell type and time point are not known.

This clonotype was counted ten times or more. The chain is built from TRBV24-1 and TRBJ2-7; 10 bases align to TRBD1. Germline CDR1 reads KGHDR; CDR2 reads SFDVKD. The ends lost 5 bases at V and 3 bases at J; junction bases unmatched: 6. CDR3 length: 15 residues. The CDR3 is CATSVGQGVIYEQYF. In nucleotides, the CDR3 is TGTGCCACCAGTGTCGGACAGGGGGTTATCTACGAGCAGTACTTC.

This clonotype has a handful of counts. This chain uses TRBV30 with TRBJ2-3; no reliable D call. The CDR3 sequence is 12 residues long. In germline, CDR1 is GTSNPN, CDR2 SVGIG (reference sequence). The V end lost 0 bases, the J end lost 5 bases, and 6 bases lay between the germline ends. CDR3 loop: CAWSVALDTQYF. The CDR3 coding sequence is TGTGCCTGGAGTGTGGCACTAGATACGCAGTATTTT.

This clonotype was counted a few times. This sequence joins TRBV12-3 or TRBV12-4 and TRBJ2-3; TRBD2 aligns across 7 bases. V lost 6 bases to trimming and J lost 9 bases; unmatched junction nucleotides: 9. The CDR3 loop spans 13 amino acids. CDR3 coding DNA: TGTGCCAGCAGACCCGTGCTAGCGGACACGCAGTATTTT. Its translation is CASRPVLADTQYF.

The chain employs TRBV5-1 and TRBJ2-7; either TRBD1 or TRBD2 may fit D (5 bases each). With 0 bases removed from V and 3 bases from J, the gap between germline ends came to 13 bases. CDR3 size: 15 residues. Germline CDR1 SGHRS, CDR2 YFSETQ. The CDR3 DNA is TGCGCCAGCAGCTTGGAGCCGGGACCCGTCTACGAGCAGTACTTC. Its protein is CASSLEPGPVYEQYF. The full variable domain, in which reference TRBV5-1 and TRBJ2-7 provide the parts outside the CDR3, is KAGVTQTPRYLIKTRGQQVTLSCSPISGHRSVSWYQQTPGQGLQFLFEYFSETQRNKGNFPGRFSGRQFSNSRSEMNVSTLELGDSALYLCASSLEPGPVYEQYFGPGTRLTVT.

The chain has TRBV5-1 and TRBJ2-6; TRBD1 aligns across 7 bases. Germline V gene sequence: CDR1 SGHRS, CDR2 YFSETQ. The V segment lost 1 base and the J segment 0 bases; nucleotides outside the gene matches: 7. This CDR3 is 18 amino acids long. CDR3 nucleotides: TGCGCCAGCAGCTTGTTTCCGGGACAGATCTCTGGGGCCAACGTCCTGACTTTC. Translating gives CASSLFPGQISGANVLTF.